A single sample is the source of the 14 T cell receptor beta chains below, sequenced in a study of technical replicates of blood from several donors. Measured with immunoSEQ multiplex PCR; TCRdb has only the in-frame clones, and not every one. The data hold some 77,000 clones, with about nine tenths observed a single time. The sample comprised T cells isolated from PBMCs. The origin of the receptors is a human donor in good health.

V gene TRBV2 combines with J gene TRBJ1-2, with 12 bases matching TRBD1. The length of the CDR3 is 14 residues. Trimming at V came to 8 bases and at J to 7 bases, leaving 8 bases not matched to a gene. Per germline, CDR1 SNHLY and CDR2 FYNNEI. The chain's CDR3 is CASGEGQGAGGYTF. CDR3 in DNA: TGTGCCAGCGGGGAGGGACAGGGGGCCGGTGGCTACACCTTC.

This clone was recorded only once. The rearrangement joins TRBV6-1 to TRBJ1-4; no firm D call. Trimming removed 1 base at V and 7 bases at J, with 13 bases between. The CDR3 totals 15 residues. Per the germline V gene, CDR1 is MNHNS and CDR2 is SASEGT. The CDR3 loop reads CASSEVGITGEKLFF. Written as DNA, the CDR3 is TGTGCCAGCAGTGAAGTGGGTATTACGGGTGAAAAACTGTTTTTT.

The chain has TRBV9 and TRBJ1-2; TRBD1 matches 9 bases. The CDR3 extends over 13 amino acids. Germline loops: CDR1 SGDLS, CDR2 YYNGEE. V shed 4 bases and J 6 bases; nucleotides not matched to a gene: 4. CDR3: CASSRDRVDGYTF. The CDR3, as DNA: TGTGCCAGCAGCCGGGACAGGGTGGATGGCTACACCTTC.

This clone has only one observation. The rearrangement links TRBV7-6 to TRBJ2-3; a weak D match, TRBD2 (6 bases). The CDR3 has 17 amino acids. The germline V and J ends were trimmed by 2 bases and 0 bases, with 15 bases remaining between them. Germline CDR1 reads SGHVS; CDR2 reads FNYEAQ. As DNA, the CDR3 is TGTGCCAGCAGCTTACAGATGGCGGGATTAAGCACAGATACGCAGTATTTT. Its translation is CASSLQMAGLSTDTQYF.

This chain joins TRBV7-3 and TRBJ1-2, with D possibly TRBD1 on 5 matching bases. V gave up 2 bases and J gave up 6 bases, with 10 bases separating them. Germline CDR1 is SGHTA and CDR2 is FQGTGA. This CDR3 is built from 13 residues. In DNA, the CDR3 is TGTGCCAGCAGCTTAGGGAGGGGAGATGGCTACACCTTC. Translation: CASSLGRGDGYTF.

The chain combines TRBV30 with TRBJ1-5; 10 bases map to TRBD1. Trimming cost V 2 bases and J 7 bases; bases outside gene matches: 5. This CDR3 contains 14 residues. Germline V gene sequence: CDR1 GTSNPN, CDR2 SVGIG (reference sequence). For the CDR3, the DNA is TGTGCCTGGAGTAGACAGGGGGCTCGACAGCCCCAGCATTTT. Translation: CAWSRQGARQPQHF. The full variable domain, with the rest looked up from reference TRBV30 and TRBJ1-5, is SQTIHQWPATLVQPVGSPLSLECTVEGTSNPNLYWYRQAAGRGLQLLFYSVGIGQISSEVPQNLSASRPQDRQFILSSKKLLLSDSGFYLCAWSRQGARQPQHFGDGTRLSIL.

The chain carries TRBV10-3 and TRBJ2-7; D ambiguous. CDR3 size: 14 residues. The V gene's germline CDR1 is ENHRY and CDR2 SYGVKD. The V end was cut by 7 bases, the J end by 3 bases, with 16 bases between. This CDR3 reads CAITPRERSYEQYF. The CDR3 bases are TGTGCCATCACCCCGCGAGAGCGTAGCTACGAGCAGTACTTC.

The chain recombines TRBV2 with TRBJ2-7; D is undetermined. This CDR3 region has 14 residues. The germline CDR1 and CDR2 sequences are SNHLY and FYNNEI. Trimming pared 4 bases from V and 0 bases from J, leaving 10 bases between. The CDR3 reads CASSATRLSYEQYF. The CDR3 DNA reads as TGTGCCAGCAGTGCAACCAGGCTCTCCTACGAGCAGTACTTC.

This clone was observed a single time. The J gene is TRBJ2-2, the V gene TRBV4-3; 15 nucleotides align to TRBD2. The germline CDR1 and CDR2 sequences are LGHNA and YSLEER. Trimming removed 0 bases from V and 5 bases from J; junction bases left unmatched: 4. This CDR3 has 18 amino acids. The CDR3 bases are TGCGCCAGCAGCCAAGATTGGGGGACTAGCGGGAGGACCGGGGAGCTGTTTTTT. Protein sequence: CASSQDWGTSGRTGELFF.

Only one count was recorded for this clone. This chain uses TRBV6-5 with TRBJ1-3; D might be TRBD1 (5 bases). This CDR3 spans 14 amino acids. Germline V gene sequence: CDR1 MNHEY, CDR2 SVGAGI. V was pared by 5 bases and J by 4 bases, with 12 bases between. The DNA of the CDR3 is TGTGCCAGCAGTAGGGGAGGATACGGAAACACCATATATTTT. It specifies CASSRGGYGNTIYF.

The chain recombines TRBV27 with TRBJ2-1; a possible D gene is TRBD2 (6 bases). Germline loops: CDR1 MNHEY, CDR2 SMNVEV (reference sequence). The CDR3 consists of 15 residues. Trimming took 3 bases from V and 5 from J, leaving 14 bases between them. The CDR3 is CASSFSGAENNEQFF. DNA of the CDR3: TGTGCCAGCAGTTTTAGCGGTGCGGAGAACAATGAGCAGTTCTTC.

V usage is TRBV15 and J usage is TRBJ2-5, with 9 bases lining up with TRBD2. The CDR3 is 18 amino acids. V gave up 0 bases and J gave up 5 bases; unmatched junction bases: 13. The V gene's germline CDR1 is LNHNV and CDR2 YYDKDF (reference sequence). In nucleotides, the CDR3 is TGTGCCACCAGCAGAGATCGGGCTAGCGGGAAATTGAGGGAGACCCAGTACTTC. Protein: CATSRDRASGKLRETQYF. Complete variable domain (other parts from reference TRBV15 and TRBJ2-5): DAMVIQNPRYQVTQFGKPVTLSCSQTLNHNVMYWYQQKSSQAPKLLFHYYDKDFNNEADTPDNFQSRRPNTSFCFLDIRSPGLGDTAMYLCATSRDRASGKLRETQYFGPGTRLLVL.

This sequence joins TRBV6-5 and TRBJ2-5; D is possibly TRBD2 (6 bases). The germline V gene has CDR1 MNHEY and CDR2 SVGAGI. The CDR3 consists of 15 residues. The V end was cut by 0 bases, the J end by 5 bases, with 13 bases between. CDR3 in amino acids: CASSYSSGDVETQYF. The CDR3 nucleotides read TGTGCCAGCAGTTACTCATCGGGAGATGTGGAGACCCAGTACTTC.

The chain combines TRBV25-1 with TRBJ2-7, with 7 bases aligning to TRBD2. J lost 4 bases, V lost 1 base, and 7 bases had no gene match. This CDR3 spans 15 amino acids. Germline CDR1 reads MGHDK; CDR2 reads SYGVNS. The CDR3: CASSEWGSSGYEQYF. The CDR3, as DNA: TGTGCCAGCAGTGAATGGGGCAGTAGCGGGTACGAGCAGTACTTC.